This TCR beta chain is drawn from a study of blood T cell repertoires in COVID-19. Study-level background: Acute and convalescent COVID-19 specimens originated in the United States, Italy and Spain. T cells, B-cell-depleted T cells, or PBMCs provided the cDNA or gDNA that served as material.

Authors' processing steps: Amplification of reference gene primers was used by the study to estimate nucleated cell counts. Libraries were prepared by immunoSEQ multiplex PCR; TCRdb keeps only in-frame clonotypes and omits some of them. V and J calls and clone size are as listed in that table; D and trimming were resolved from the DNA. The sample lists approximately 150,000 clones; more than 80% were seen once. V lost 3 bases and J lost 2, with 10 bases in between. The CDR3 covers 14 residues. Germline CDR1 reads MNHEY; CDR2 reads SVGEGT. The rearrangement links TRBV6-2 or TRBV6-3 to TRBJ1-2; TRBD1 might be the D (5 bases). The receptor comes from a woman in her fifties or sixties with COVID-19, enrolled during active disease. Sequenced: peripheral blood. CDR3 in DNA: TGTGCCAGCAGTTATTATGGGGGGAACTATGGCTACACCTTC. It yields the protein CASSYYGGNYGYTF.